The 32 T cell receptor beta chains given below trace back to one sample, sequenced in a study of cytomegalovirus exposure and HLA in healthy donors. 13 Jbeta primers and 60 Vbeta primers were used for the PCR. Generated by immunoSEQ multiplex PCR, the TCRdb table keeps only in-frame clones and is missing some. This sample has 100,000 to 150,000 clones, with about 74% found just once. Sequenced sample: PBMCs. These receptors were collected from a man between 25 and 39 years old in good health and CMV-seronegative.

CDR3 DNA sequence: TGTGCCAGCACTCAGGGGGGAATGGTCTACAATGAGCAGTTCTTC. It encodes CASTQGGMVYNEQFF. The rearrangement uses TRBV28 and TRBJ2-1; TRBD1 is a possible D gene (7 bases). The V gene lost 7 bases and the J gene lost 3 bases, with 16 bases spanning the gap. Germline CDR1 MDHEN, CDR2 SYDVKM. This CDR3 has 15 amino acids.

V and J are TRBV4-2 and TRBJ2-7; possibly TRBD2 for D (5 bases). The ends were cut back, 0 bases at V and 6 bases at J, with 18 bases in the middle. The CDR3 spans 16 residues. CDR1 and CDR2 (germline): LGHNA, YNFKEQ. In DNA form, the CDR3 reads TGTGCCAGCAGCCAAGAGGTGGCGCTAGCCCGAGCCGAGCAGTACTTC. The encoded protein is CASSQEVALARAEQYF.

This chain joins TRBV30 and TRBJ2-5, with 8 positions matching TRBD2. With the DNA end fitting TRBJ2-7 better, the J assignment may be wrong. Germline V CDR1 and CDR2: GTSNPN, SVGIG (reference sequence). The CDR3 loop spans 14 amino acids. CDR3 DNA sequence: TGTGCCTGGAGTCTAGCGGGTAACTCCTACGAGCAGTACTTC. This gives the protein CAWSLAGNSYEQYF.

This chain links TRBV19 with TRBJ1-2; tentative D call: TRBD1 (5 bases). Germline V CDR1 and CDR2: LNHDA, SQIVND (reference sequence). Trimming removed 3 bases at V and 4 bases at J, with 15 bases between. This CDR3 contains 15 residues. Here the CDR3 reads CASSIGNRRGYGYTF. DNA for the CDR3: TGTGCCAGTAGTATCGGGAACAGGAGGGGCTATGGCTACACCTTC.

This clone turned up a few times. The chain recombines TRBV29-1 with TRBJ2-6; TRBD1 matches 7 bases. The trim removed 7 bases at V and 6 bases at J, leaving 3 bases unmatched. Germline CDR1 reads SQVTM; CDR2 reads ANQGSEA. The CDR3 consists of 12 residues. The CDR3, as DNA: TGCAGCGCCGGGACAGCGGCCAACGTCCTGACTTTC. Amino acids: CSAGTAANVLTF.

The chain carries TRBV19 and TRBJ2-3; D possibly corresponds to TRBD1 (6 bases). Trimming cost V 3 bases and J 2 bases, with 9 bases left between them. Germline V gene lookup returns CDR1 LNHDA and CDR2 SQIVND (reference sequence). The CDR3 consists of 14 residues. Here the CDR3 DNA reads TGTGCCAGTAGTATGGGGGCGTTCACAGATACGCAGTATTTT. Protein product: CASSMGAFTDTQYF.

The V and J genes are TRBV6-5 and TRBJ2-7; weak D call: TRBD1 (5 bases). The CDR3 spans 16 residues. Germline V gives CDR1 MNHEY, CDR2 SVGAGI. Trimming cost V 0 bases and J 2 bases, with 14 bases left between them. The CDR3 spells CASSYSSGAATYEQYF. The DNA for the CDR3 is TGTGCCAGCAGTTACTCGAGTGGGGCGGCCACCTACGAGCAGTACTTC.

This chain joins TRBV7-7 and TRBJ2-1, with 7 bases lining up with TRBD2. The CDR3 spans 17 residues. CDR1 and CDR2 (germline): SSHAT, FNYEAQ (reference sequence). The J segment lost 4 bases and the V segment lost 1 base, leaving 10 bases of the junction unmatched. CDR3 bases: TGTGCCAGCAGCTTAGTCACCGGGAGGACCGGGTACAATGAGCAGTTCTTC. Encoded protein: CASSLVTGRTGYNEQFF. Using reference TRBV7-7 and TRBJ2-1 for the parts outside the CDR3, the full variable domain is GAGVSQSPRYKVTKRGQDVTLRCDPISSHATLYWYQQALGQGPEFLTYFNYEAQPDKSGLPSDRFSAERPEGSISTLTIQRTEQRDSAMYRCASSLVTGRTGYNEQFFGPGTRLTVL.

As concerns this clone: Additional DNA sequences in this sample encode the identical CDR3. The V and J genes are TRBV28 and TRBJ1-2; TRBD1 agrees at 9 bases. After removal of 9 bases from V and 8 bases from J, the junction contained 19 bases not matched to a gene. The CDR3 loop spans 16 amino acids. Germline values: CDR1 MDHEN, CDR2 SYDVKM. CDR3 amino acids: CASSQPNRGLLSGYTF. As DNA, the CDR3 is TGTGCCAGTAGTCAACCAAACAGGGGGCTACTTTCGGGCTACACCTTC.

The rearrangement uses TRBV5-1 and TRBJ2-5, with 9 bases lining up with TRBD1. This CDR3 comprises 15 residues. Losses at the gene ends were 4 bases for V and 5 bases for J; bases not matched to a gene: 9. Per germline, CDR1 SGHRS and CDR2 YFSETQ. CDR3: CASSKQGAERETQYF. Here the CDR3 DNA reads TGCGCCAGCAGCAAACAGGGGGCTGAGCGGGAGACCCAGTACTTC.

Here the CDR3 DNA reads TGTGCCAGCAGAGGCAGGTCCTACGAGCAGTACTTC. Protein: CASRGRSYEQYF. The chain has TRBV6-6 and TRBJ2-7; no clear D. The CDR3 extends over 12 amino acids. The V and J ends lost 6 bases and 1 base respectively, with 7 bases between them. Germline V gene sequence: CDR1 MNHNY, CDR2 SVGAGI (reference sequence).

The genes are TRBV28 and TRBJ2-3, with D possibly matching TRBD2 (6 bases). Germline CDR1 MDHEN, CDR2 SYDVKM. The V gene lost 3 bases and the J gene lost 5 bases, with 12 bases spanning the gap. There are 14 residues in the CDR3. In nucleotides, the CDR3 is TGTGCCAGCAGTTTGGGCCGGGGAGGAGATACGCAGTATTTT. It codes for CASSLGRGGDTQYF.

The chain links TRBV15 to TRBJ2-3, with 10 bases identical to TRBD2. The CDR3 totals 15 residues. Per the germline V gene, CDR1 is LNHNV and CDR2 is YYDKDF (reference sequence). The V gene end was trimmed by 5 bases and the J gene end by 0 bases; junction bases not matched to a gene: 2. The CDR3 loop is CATSRTSGSTDTQYF. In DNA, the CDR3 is TGTGCCACCAGCCGGACTAGCGGTAGCACAGATACGCAGTATTTT.

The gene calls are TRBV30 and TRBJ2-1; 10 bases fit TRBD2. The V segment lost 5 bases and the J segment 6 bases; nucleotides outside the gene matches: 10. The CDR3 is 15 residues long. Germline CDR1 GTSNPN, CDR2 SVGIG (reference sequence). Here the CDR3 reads CAWDIAGGRGNEQFF. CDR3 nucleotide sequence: TGTGCCTGGGATATAGCGGGAGGTAGGGGCAATGAGCAGTTCTTC. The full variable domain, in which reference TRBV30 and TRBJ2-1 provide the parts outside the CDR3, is SQTIHQWPATLVQPVGSPLSLECTVEGTSNPNLYWYRQAAGRGLQLLFYSVGIGQISSEVPQNLSASRPQDRQFILSSKKLLLSDSGFYLCAWDIAGGRGNEQFFGPGTRLTVL.

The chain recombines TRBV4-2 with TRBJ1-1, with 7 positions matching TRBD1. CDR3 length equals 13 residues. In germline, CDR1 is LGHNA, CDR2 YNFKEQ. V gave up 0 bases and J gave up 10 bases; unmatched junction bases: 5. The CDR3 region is CASSQEGQGGAFF. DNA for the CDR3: TGTGCCAGCAGCCAAGAGGGTCAGGGGGGAGCTTTCTTT.

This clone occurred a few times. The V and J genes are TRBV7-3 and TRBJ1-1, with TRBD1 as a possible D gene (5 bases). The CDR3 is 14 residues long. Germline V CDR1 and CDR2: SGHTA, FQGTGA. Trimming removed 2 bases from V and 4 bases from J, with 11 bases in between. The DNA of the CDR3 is TGTGCCAGCAGCTTACTCGGGGGAAGCACTGAAGCTTTCTTT. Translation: CASSLLGGSTEAFF.

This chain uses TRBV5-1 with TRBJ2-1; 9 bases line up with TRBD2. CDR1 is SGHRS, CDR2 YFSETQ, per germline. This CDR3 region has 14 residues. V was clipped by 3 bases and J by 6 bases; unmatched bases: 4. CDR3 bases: TGCGCCAGCAGCTCCGGGACTAGCATCAATGAGCAGTTCTTC. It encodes CASSSGTSINEQFF.

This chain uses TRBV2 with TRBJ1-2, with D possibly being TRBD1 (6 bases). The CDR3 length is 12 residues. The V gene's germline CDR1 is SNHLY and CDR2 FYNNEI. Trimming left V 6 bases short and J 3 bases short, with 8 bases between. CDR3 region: CASRYRDYGYTF. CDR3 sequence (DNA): TGTGCCAGCAGATACAGGGACTATGGCTACACCTTC.

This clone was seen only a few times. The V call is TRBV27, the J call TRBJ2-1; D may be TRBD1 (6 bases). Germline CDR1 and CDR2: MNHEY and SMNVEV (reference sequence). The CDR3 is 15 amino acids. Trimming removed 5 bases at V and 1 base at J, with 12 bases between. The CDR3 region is CASSIRGQSYNEQFF. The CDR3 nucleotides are TGTGCCAGCAGTATCAGGGGCCAGTCCTACAATGAGCAGTTCTTC.

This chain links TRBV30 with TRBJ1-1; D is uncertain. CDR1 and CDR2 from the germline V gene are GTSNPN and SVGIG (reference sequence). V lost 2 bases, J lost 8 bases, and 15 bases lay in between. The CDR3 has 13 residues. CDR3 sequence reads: CAWSPHSSLEAFF. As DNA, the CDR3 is TGTGCCTGGAGTCCCCACTCCTCATTGGAAGCTTTCTTT.

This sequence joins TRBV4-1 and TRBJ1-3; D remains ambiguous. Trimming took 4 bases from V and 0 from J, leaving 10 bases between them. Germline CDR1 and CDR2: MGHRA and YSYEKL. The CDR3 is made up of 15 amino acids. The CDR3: CASSPLQISGNTIYF. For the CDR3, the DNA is TGCGCCAGCAGCCCGTTACAGATCTCTGGAAACACCATATATTTT.

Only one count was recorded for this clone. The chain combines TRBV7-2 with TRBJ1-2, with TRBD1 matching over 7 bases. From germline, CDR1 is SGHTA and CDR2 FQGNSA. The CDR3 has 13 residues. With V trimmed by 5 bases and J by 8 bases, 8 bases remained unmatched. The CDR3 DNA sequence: TGTGCCAGCAGCCTCGACAGGGTCTTGGGCTACACCTTC. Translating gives CASSLDRVLGYTF.

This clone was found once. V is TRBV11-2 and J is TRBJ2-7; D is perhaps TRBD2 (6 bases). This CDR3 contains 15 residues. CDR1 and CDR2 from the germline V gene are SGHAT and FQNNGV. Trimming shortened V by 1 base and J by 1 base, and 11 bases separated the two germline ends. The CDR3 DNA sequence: TGTGCCAGCAGCTTAGTAGCGGTGAATTCCTACGAGCAGTACTTC. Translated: CASSLVAVNSYEQYF.

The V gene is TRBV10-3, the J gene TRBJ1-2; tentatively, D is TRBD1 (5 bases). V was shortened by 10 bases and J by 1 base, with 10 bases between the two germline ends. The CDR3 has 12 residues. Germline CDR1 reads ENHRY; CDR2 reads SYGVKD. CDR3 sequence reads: CATGADNYGYTF. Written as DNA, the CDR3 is TGTGCCACTGGGGCCGATAACTATGGCTACACCTTC.

This chain's CDR3 is CASSPGLAEMNTGELFF. Here the CDR3 DNA reads TGTGCCAGCAGCCCCGGACTAGCGGAAATGAACACCGGGGAGCTGTTTTTT. The chain couples TRBV7-3 to TRBJ2-2; 10 nucleotides agree with TRBD2. V dropped 5 bases and J dropped 1; count of bases not matched to a gene: 7. This CDR3 spans 17 amino acids. CDR1 SGHTA and CDR2 FQGTGA come from the germline V gene.

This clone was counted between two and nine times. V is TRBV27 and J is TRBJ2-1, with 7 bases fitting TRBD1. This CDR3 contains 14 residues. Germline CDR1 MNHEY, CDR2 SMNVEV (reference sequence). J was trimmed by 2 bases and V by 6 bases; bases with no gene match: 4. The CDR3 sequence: CASRGQLAYNEQFF. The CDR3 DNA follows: TGTGCCAGCAGGGGACAGTTAGCCTACAATGAGCAGTTCTTC.

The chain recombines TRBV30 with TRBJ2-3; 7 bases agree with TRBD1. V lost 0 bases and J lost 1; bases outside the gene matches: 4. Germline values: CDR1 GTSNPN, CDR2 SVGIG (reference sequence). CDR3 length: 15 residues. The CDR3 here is CAWSVRTGGTDTQYF. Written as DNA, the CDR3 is TGTGCCTGGAGTGTACGAACAGGGGGCACAGATACGCAGTATTTT.

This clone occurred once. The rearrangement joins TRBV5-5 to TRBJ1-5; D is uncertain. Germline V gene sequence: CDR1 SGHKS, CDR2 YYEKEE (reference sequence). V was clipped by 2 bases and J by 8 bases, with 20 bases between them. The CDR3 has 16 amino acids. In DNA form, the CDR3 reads TGTGCCAGCAGCTTTATCGGGGTCCTTTCGGGTGAGCCCCAGCATTTT. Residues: CASSFIGVLSGEPQHF.

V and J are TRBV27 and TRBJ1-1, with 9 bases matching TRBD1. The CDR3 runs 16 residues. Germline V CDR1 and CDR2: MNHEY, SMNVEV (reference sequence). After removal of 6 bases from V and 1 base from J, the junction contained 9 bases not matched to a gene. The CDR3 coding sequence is TGTGCCAGCAGCCCTCAGGGACAGGGAGGGAACACTGAAGCTTTCTTT. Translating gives CASSPQGQGGNTEAFF.

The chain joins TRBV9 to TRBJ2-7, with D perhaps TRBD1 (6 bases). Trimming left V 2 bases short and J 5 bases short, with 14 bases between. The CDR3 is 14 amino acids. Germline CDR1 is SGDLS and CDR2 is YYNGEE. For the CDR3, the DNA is TGTGCCAGCAGCGTCAGTGGACAGCCTCACGAGCAGTACTTC. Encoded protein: CASSVSGQPHEQYF.

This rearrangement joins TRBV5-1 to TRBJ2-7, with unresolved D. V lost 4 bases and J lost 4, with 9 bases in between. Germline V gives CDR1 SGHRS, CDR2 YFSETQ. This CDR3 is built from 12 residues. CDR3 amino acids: CASSLDLYEQYF. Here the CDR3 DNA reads TGCGCCAGCAGCCTAGACCTTTACGAGCAGTACTTC.

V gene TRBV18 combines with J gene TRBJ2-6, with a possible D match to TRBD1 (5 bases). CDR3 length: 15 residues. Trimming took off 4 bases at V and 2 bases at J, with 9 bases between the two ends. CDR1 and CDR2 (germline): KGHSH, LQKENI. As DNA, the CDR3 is TGTGCCAGCTCACTGATGGACACTGGGGCCAACGTCCTGACTTTC. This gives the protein CASSLMDTGANVLTF.